This T cell receptor (beta chain) was sequenced during a study of blood T cell repertoires in COVID-19. The data were produced by immunoSEQ multiplex PCR, yet TCRdb's version contains in-frame clones alone and is incomplete. The sample shows roughly 150,000 clones, approximately 91% of them seen only once. Germline V CDR1 and CDR2: MNHEY, SVGAGI. The CDR3 is made up of 12 amino acids. V dropped 5 bases and J dropped 8; count of bases not matched to a gene: 2. Material: peripheral blood. This chain joins TRBV6-5 and TRBJ2-3; the match to TRBD2 covers 9 bases. The clonotype originates from a man between 18 and 35 years old with acute or convalescent COVID-19. The CDR3 here is CASSRLAATQYF. CDR3 in DNA: TGTGCCAGCAGTCGACTAGCGGCTACGCAGTATTTT.